The source of this T cell receptor beta chain is a study of T cell responses to AZD1222 COVID-19 vaccine. Study observations and caveats: All repertoire sampling was performed exclusively after the peak T cell response.

Of note for this clone: Its matching antigen is unknown.

Generated by immunoSEQ multiplex PCR, the TCRdb table keeps only in-frame clones and is missing some. The data contain roughly 65,000 clones, about nine tenths of them singletons. Trimming removed 6 bases from V and 1 base from J, with 9 bases in between. Germline lookup yields CDR1 SNHLY and CDR2 FYNNEI. The CDR3 has 13 residues. The V and J genes are TRBV2 and TRBJ1-1; D perhaps matches TRBD1 (5 bases). The receptor's source is an adult in good health. Sequencing used peripheral blood, obtained on day 0 of AZD1222 vaccination. The CDR3 DNA sequence: TGTGCCAGCAGGGCAGACAGGAACACTGAAGCTTTCTTT. This codes for CASRADRNTEAFF.